These T cell receptor beta chains were read from a single sample in a study of blood T cell repertoires in COVID-19. Repertoires were generated with immunoSEQ multiplex PCR, while TCRdb's copy carries only in-frame clones and drops some. The sample holds 230,000 or so clones; around 83% are singletons and the top ten take 6.6%. Input material: PBMCs or T cells enriched from blood (not recorded which). The origin of the receptors is a woman in her forties or fifties who had been exposed to COVID-19. Each CDR3 is given with its conserved first and last residue. Fields, in order: V gene, J gene, CDR3 length, D gene, clone size, CDR3 protein, CDR3 DNA. D genes are given only for firm matches. Clone size is not always given. Where it is, it says once, few, many or a class for expanded clones.

TRBV5-3	TRBJ1-5	15	TRBD1	.	CARSLTGNNNQPQHF	TGTGCCAGAAGCCTGACAGGGAATAACAATCAGCCCCAGCATTTT
TRBV10-2	TRBJ1-4	15	.	.	CASSEVRGAGEKLFF	TGCGCCAGCAGTGAAGTTAGGGGCGCGGGGGAAAAACTGTTTTTT
TRBV6-6	TRBJ1-2	12	.	.	CASARESYGYTF	TGTGCCAGCGCAAGGGAGTCCTATGGCTACACCTTC
TRBV21-1	TRBJ1-1	13	.	.	CASSKEPWTEAFF	TGTGCCAGCAGCAAAGAGCCTTGGACTGAAGCTTTCTTT
TRBV6-5	TRBJ1-1	13	.	.	CASRGPLNTEAFF	TGTGCCAGCAGGGGGCCCTTGAACACTGAAGCTTTCTTT
TRBV6-2/TRBV6-3	TRBJ1-1	16	.	.	CASSYSQDRMRTEAFF	TGTGCCAGCAGTTACTCACAAGACAGGATGAGAACTGAAGCTTTCTTT
TRBV3-1/TRBV3-2	TRBJ2-1	15	.	.	CASTRGGPGYNEQFF	TGTGCCAGCACCCGTGGAGGGCCCGGGTACAATGAGCAGTTCTTC
TRBV5-6	TRBJ1-2	12	TRBD1	.	CASSLGDRVYTF	TGTGCCAGCAGCTTGGGGGACAGAGTCTACACCTTC
TRBV2	TRBJ1-1	12	.	.	CASKAGAIQAFF	TGTGCCAGCAAGGCAGGGGCCATCCAGGCTTTCTTT
TRBV6-5	TRBJ2-2	12	TRBD1	.	CASSQGVGELFF	TGTGCCAGCAGTCAGGGGGTCGGGGAGCTGTTTTTT
TRBV9	TRBJ2-2	15	.	.	CASSVELGSTGELFF	TGTGCCAGCAGCGTCGAGCTGGGGAGCACCGGGGAGCTGTTTTTT
TRBV24-1	TRBJ1-2	15	TRBD1	.	CATSAGTGAHYGYTF	TGTGCCACCAGTGCCGGGACAGGGGCCCACTATGGCTACACCTTC
TRBV14	TRBJ1-3	17	.	.	CASSQDAESFSGNTIYF	TGTGCCAGCAGCCAAGACGCGGAAAGCTTCTCTGGAAACACCATATATTTT
TRBV7-2	TRBJ2-7	13	.	once	CASSLDSFYEQYF	TGTGCCAGCAGCCTTGACAGTTTCTACGAGCAGTACTTC
TRBV24-1	TRBJ1-2	13	.	.	CATSDPWTDGYTF	TGTGCCACCAGTGATCCGTGGACAGATGGCTACACCTTC
TRBV5-1	TRBJ1-3	15	.	once	CASSLVGAAGNTIYF	TGCGCCAGCAGCTTGGTAGGGGCCGCTGGAAACACCATATATTTT
TRBV7-2	TRBJ2-1	15	TRBD2	.	CASSHSGGWLDEQFF	TGTGCCAGCAGTCACAGCGGGGGGTGGTTGGATGAGCAGTTCTTC
TRBV5-4	TRBJ2-7	14	TRBD2	.	CASSLEPGEGEQYF	TGTGCCAGCAGCTTGGAGCCCGGGGAGGGTGAGCAGTACTTC
TRBV5-1	TRBJ1-1	15	.	.	CASSLGLSGSNEAFF	TGCGCCAGCAGCTTGGGTTTATCAGGGTCGAATGAAGCTTTCTTT
TRBV19	TRBJ1-2	14	TRBD1	.	CASSWDRGNYGYTF	TGTGCCAGTAGTTGGGACAGGGGGAACTATGGCTACACCTTC